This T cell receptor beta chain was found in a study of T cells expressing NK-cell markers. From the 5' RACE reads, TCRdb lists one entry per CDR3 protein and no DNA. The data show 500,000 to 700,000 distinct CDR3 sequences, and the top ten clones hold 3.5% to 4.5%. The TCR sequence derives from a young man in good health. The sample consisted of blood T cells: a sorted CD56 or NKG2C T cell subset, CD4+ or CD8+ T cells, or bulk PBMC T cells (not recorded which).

Here the CDR3 reads CAISVPAGGGDTQYF. J is TRBJ2-3 and V is TRBV10-3; TCRdb lists TRBD2, though no DNA is available to test this call. Germline V gene data show CDR1 as ENHRY and CDR2 as SYGVKD. The CDR3 runs 15 residues.